These 15 T cell receptor beta chains were sequenced from one sample in a study of type 1 regulatory T cells (dated by TCRdb to the early 2020s). Sequencing relied on an Illumina MiSeq. TCRdb reanalyzed the raw reads on its own, using fastp at Q25 for trimming and MiXCR for clone calling, and kept in-frame beta chains. Entries are consolidated by CDR3 protein sequence, retaining the most common genes and DNA. The sample records about 67,000 distinct CDR3 sequences, roughly 49% of which are singletons. The ten largest account for approximately 2% of the sample. Their specific antigens are unknown. The sample was cultured non-Tr1 T cells, either the whole culture or a sorted T cell fraction (not recorded which). The cell subset or site label, read with the paper, signifies: non-Tr1 population from the T-allo10 product. The receptor source for this set is a human donor in good health.

The genes are TRBV2 and TRBJ1-6; no reliable D call. CDR1 and CDR2 (germline): SNHLY, FYNNEI. This CDR3 is built from 16 residues. The V and J ends lost 3 bases and 6 bases respectively, with 15 bases between them. The chain's CDR3 is CASSDLGGQSNSPLHF. CDR3 sequence (DNA): TGTGCCAGCAGTGATTTGGGAGGGCAGTCTAATTCACCCCTCCACTTT.

The V call is TRBV20-1, the J call TRBJ2-3; 7 positions agree with TRBD2. The CDR3 contains 14 residues. Germline-derived CDR1 and CDR2 are DFQATT and SNEGSKA (reference sequence). J lost 2 bases, V lost 6 bases, and 8 bases had no gene match. CDR3 residues: CSAGRGTTTDTQYF. The CDR3 DNA follows: TGCAGTGCCGGGCGGGGGACGACCACAGATACGCAGTATTTT.

The V gene is TRBV7-2, the J gene TRBJ2-7; D unclear. Trimming removed 6 bases at V and 2 bases at J, with 8 bases between. Per germline, CDR1 SGHTA and CDR2 FQGNSA. This CDR3 has 12 residues. The CDR3 loop is CASSHRTYEQYF. The CDR3, as DNA: TGTGCCAGCAGTCATAGAACCTACGAGCAGTACTTC.

The chain carries TRBV7-6 and TRBJ2-5, with D unclear. CDR1 is SGHVS and CDR2 is FNYEAQ in the germline V gene. The V end was cut by 5 bases, the J end by 0 bases, with 4 bases between. The CDR3 extends over 12 amino acids. CDR3 bases: TGTGCCAGCAGCCGGAACCAAGAGACCCAGTACTTC. Protein sequence: CASSRNQETQYF.

V gene TRBV4-1 combines with J gene TRBJ1-6; TRBD1 is a possible D gene (5 bases). The germline gives CDR1 MGHRA, CDR2 YSYEKL. This CDR3 has 16 amino acids. V was trimmed by 0 bases and J by 6 bases, leaving 12 bases between them. As DNA, the CDR3 is TGCGCCAGCAGCCAAGAAGGGGCAGTGATTAATTCACCCCTCCACTTT. Protein: CASSQEGAVINSPLHF.

This chain uses TRBV30 with TRBJ2-3; D is ambiguous. The CDR3 extends over 13 amino acids. V was cut by 3 bases and J by 6 bases, with 13 bases left in between. Germline lookup yields CDR1 GTSNPN and CDR2 SVGIG (reference sequence). CDR3 loop: CAWRGLYKDTQYF. The CDR3 nucleotides are TGTGCCTGGAGGGGTCTATATAAGGATACGCAGTATTTT. Combining the CDR3 with reference TRBV30 and TRBJ2-3 gives the whole variable domain SQTIHQWPATLVQPVGSPLSLECTVEGTSNPNLYWYRQAAGRGLQLLFYSVGIGQISSEVPQNLSASRPQDRQFILSSKKLLLSDSGFYLCAWRGLYKDTQYFGPGTRLTVL.

The sample holds one count of this clonotype. The V call is TRBV10-3, the J call TRBJ2-1; 10 bases fit TRBD2. V lost 7 bases, J lost 8 bases, and 11 bases stayed unmatched. There are 15 residues in the CDR3. Germline-derived CDR1 and CDR2 are ENHRY and SYGVKD. The CDR3, as DNA: TGTGCCATCAAGTCGGGGCTAGCGGGGGAAGATGAGCAGTTCTTC. This sequence encodes CAIKSGLAGEDEQFF.

This clonotype was found once. Here the CDR3 reads CASSLGRQGADTQYF. CDR3 sequence (DNA): TGCGCCAGCAGCTTGGGTCGACAGGGTGCAGATACGCAGTATTTT. The V and J genes are TRBV5-1 and TRBJ2-3; TRBD1 agrees at 7 bases. Germline V gene sequence: CDR1 SGHRS, CDR2 YFSETQ. The CDR3 sequence is 15 residues long. The V gene end was trimmed by 0 bases and the J gene end by 4 bases; junction bases not matched to a gene: 5.

The chain carries TRBV6-5 and TRBJ2-6, with D hard to call. CDR1 is MNHEY, CDR2 SVGAGI, per germline. V was clipped by 5 bases and J by 8 bases, with 10 bases between them. The CDR3 extends over 13 amino acids. The CDR3 here is CASSQHSTNVLTF. CDR3 bases: TGTGCCAGCAGTCAGCATTCGACCAACGTCCTGACTTTC.

The chain recombines TRBV15 with TRBJ1-1; no definite D call. V was shortened by 0 bases and J by 7 bases, with 12 bases between the two germline ends. This CDR3 spans 14 amino acids. Germline V gene sequence: CDR1 LNHNV, CDR2 YYDKDF (reference sequence). The CDR3 sequence is CATSRDFSTSEAFF. The CDR3 coding sequence is TGTGCCACCAGCAGAGATTTCTCCACAAGTGAAGCTTTCTTT.

The sample holds many counts of this clonotype. V is TRBV6-5 and J is TRBJ2-1, with TRBD2 matching over 10 bases. The ends lost 6 bases at V and 6 bases at J; junction bases unmatched: 2. This CDR3 spans 13 amino acids. The germline gives CDR1 MNHEY, CDR2 SVGAGI. CDR3 sequence: CASRASGGNEQFF. The CDR3 DNA reads TGTGCCAGCAGGGCTAGCGGGGGCAATGAGCAGTTCTTC.

This clonotype has a handful of counts. The chain carries TRBV7-2 and TRBJ2-2; 12 bases are a match to TRBD2. The J segment lost 7 bases and the V segment lost 5 bases, leaving 8 bases of the junction unmatched. The CDR3 has 16 amino acids. Germline V CDR1 and CDR2: SGHTA, FQGNSA. The CDR3 DNA follows: TGTGCCAGCAGCCCTAGCGGGGGGGCCAAAGGCGGGGAGCTGTTTTTT. Amino acids: CASSPSGGAKGGELFF.

This clonotype was observed a few times. CDR3 DNA sequence: TGTGCCAGCAGTTTTGCAGGGAATAATGATGAGCAGTTCTTC. This encodes CASSFAGNNDEQFF. The chain links TRBV28 to TRBJ2-1; weak D call: TRBD1 (5 bases). CDR3 length: 14 amino acids. CDR1 MDHEN and CDR2 SYDVKM come from the germline V gene. The ends were cut back, 3 bases at V and 8 bases at J, with 14 bases in the middle.

The CDR3: CASSSGPEAFF. CDR3 nucleotide sequence: TGTGCCAGCAGCTCAGGGCCAGAAGCTTTCTTT. V is TRBV7-9 and J is TRBJ1-1, with TRBD1 as a possible D gene (5 bases). The V end was cut by 4 bases, the J end by 8 bases, with 8 bases between. The CDR3 totals 11 residues. The germline CDR1 and CDR2 sequences are SEHNR and FQNEAQ (reference sequence).

The chain carries TRBV6-1 and TRBJ1-6, with a tentative D call TRBD1 (6 bases). Germline V gene data show CDR1 as MNHNS and CDR2 as SASEGT. This CDR3 contains 16 residues. Deletions cut 7 bases from V and 2 bases from J, with 15 bases between. CDR3 bases: TGTGCCAGCAACCTTGGCGGGGGCGCCTATAATTCACCCCTCCACTTT. Translation gives CASNLGGGAYNSPLHF.